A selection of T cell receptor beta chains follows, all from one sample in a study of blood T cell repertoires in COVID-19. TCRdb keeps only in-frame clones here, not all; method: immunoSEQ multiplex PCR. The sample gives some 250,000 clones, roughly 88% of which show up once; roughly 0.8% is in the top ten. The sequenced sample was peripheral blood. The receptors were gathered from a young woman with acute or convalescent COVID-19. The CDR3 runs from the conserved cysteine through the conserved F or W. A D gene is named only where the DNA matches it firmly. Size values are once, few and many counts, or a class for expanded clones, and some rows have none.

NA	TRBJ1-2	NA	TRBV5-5	TGTGCCAGCAGCTTGTATCCAGGGTTGGGCTACACCTTC	CASSLYPGLGYTF
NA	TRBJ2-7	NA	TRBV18	TGTGCCAGCTCACCAGCAGGGATCGACGAGCAGTACTTC	CASSPAGIDEQYF
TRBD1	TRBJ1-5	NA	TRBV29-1	TGCAGCGTGGGACAGGGGGCTCAGCCCCAGCATTTT	CSVGQGAQPQHF
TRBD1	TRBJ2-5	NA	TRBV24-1	TGTGCCACCAGGGGGGACAGCCAAGAGACCCAGTACTTC	CATRGDSQETQYF
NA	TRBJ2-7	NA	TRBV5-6	TGTGCCAGCAGCGACGGGACACCCTTCAGATGGTACTTC	CASSDGTPFRWYF
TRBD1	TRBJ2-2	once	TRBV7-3	TGTGCCAGCAGCTTAAGGCCCCGACAGGGGGCTACCGGGGAGCTGTTTTTT	CASSLRPRQGATGELFF
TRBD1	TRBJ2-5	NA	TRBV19	TGTGCCAGTAGTATCGGGACAGGGAGTTGGGAGACCCAGTACTTC	CASSIGTGSWETQYF
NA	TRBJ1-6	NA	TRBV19	TGTGCCAGTAGCCTCACCGGGAGAGATTCACCCCTCCACTTT	CASSLTGRDSPLHF
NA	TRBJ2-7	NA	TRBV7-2	TGTGCCAGCAGCTTAATAATTGCAGGATACTACGAGCAGTACTTC	CASSLIIAGYYEQYF
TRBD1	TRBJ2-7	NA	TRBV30	TGTGCCTGGAGTTTCCCAGGGGGCGCCCTAGCGTCTAGGGAGTTC	CAWSFPGGALASREF
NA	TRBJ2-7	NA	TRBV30	TGTGCCTGGGGAGGGGGGCTGGGGCCCTACGAGCAGTACTTC	CAWGGGLGPYEQYF
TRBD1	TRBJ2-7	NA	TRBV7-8	TGTGCCAGCAGCCCCCGGGACAGGTTTTGGTACTTC	CASSPRDRFWYF
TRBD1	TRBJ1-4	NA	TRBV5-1	TGCGCCAGCACAGGGGGCGCAACAACTAATGAAAAACTGTTTTTT	CASTGGATTNEKLFF
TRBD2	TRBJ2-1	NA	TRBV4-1	TGCGCCAGCAGCCGTGCTAGCGGTTTCTCCTACAATGAGCAGTTCTTC	CASSRASGFSYNEQFF
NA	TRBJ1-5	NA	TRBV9	TGTGCCAGCAGCAGGTTGGCGACAAATCAGCCCCAGCATTTT	CASSRLATNQPQHF
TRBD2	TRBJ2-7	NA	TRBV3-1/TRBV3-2	TGTGCCAGCAGCAAGCCAGGCGGCGGGAGCCCCTACGAGCAGTACTTC	CASSKPGGGSPYEQYF
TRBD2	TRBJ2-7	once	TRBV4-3	TGCGCCAGCAGCCAAGATCTTCAGGGTATCGGGGGGGAGCAGTACTTC	CASSQDLQGIGGEQYF
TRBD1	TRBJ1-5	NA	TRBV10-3	TGTGCCATACAGGGGATCAATCAGCCCCAGCATTTT	CAIQGINQPQHF
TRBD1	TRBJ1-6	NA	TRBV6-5	TGTGCCAGCAAGGAGGGGGCGCGTTCACCCCTCCACTTT	CASKEGARSPLHF
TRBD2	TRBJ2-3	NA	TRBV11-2	TGTGCCAGCAGCTTAAGGTCGGGGCTAGCGGGATGGAGCACAGATACGCAGTATTTT	CASSLRSGLAGWSTDTQYF
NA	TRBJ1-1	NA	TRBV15	TGTGCCATCAGCAGATTAAGTCCCTCCACCGGGGGGACTGAAGCTTTCTTT	CAISRLSPSTGGTEAFF
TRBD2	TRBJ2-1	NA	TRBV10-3	TGTGCCACCAGATCTAGCGGGAGCTCCTACAATGAGCAGTTCTTC	CATRSSGSSYNEQFF
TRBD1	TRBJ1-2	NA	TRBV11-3	TGTGCCAGCAGCCGAACAGCCCAGGGGGGAGGCTACACCTTC	CASSRTAQGGGYTF
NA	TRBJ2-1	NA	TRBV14	TGTGCCAGCAGCCCAATAGCACTGTACAATGAGCAGTTCTTC	CASSPIALYNEQFF
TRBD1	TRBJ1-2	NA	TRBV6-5	TGTGCCAGCAGTACGGGACAGGGTAATTATGGCTACACCTTC	CASSTGQGNYGYTF
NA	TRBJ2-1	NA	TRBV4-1	TGCGCCAGCAGCCAGGAGAAGCGGGACAACAATGAGCAGTTCTTC	CASSQEKRDNNEQFF
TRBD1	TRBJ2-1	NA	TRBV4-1	TGCGCCAGCAGCCACAGACAGGGCTCCTACAATGAGCAGTTCTTC	CASSHRQGSYNEQFF
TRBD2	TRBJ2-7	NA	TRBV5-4	TGTGCCAGCAGCCCTCCGGGACTAGCGGTCGAGCAGTACTTC	CASSPPGLAVEQYF
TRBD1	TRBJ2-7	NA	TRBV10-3	TGTGCCATCGGTGGACAGGGCGGCGAGCAGTACTTC	CAIGGQGGEQYF
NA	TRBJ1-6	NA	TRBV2	TGTGCCAGCAGTCAGCAGGGTCGGCTCCTTGGTAATTCACCCCTCCACTTT	CASSQQGRLLGNSPLHF
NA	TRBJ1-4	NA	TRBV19	TGTGCCAGTAGTATCCGAGACAGTGGTGAAAAACTGTTTTTT	CASSIRDSGEKLFF
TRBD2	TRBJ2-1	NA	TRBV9	TGTGCCAGCAGCGTCACAGCGGGGGGATCAAGCGAGCAGTTCTTC	CASSVTAGGSSEQFF
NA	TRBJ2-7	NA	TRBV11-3	TGTGCCAGCAGCCGAAAGGGACAACCACCTTACGAGCAGTACTTC	CASSRKGQPPYEQYF
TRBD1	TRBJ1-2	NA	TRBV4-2	TGTGCCAGCAGCCAAGGGACAGGGGAAGGCTACACCTTC	CASSQGTGEGYTF
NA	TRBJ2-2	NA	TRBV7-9	TGTGCCAGCAGCTCCCATTACCCTACCACCGGGGAGCTGTTTTTT	CASSSHYPTTGELFF
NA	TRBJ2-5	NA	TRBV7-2	TGTGCCAGCAGCTTAGGAGCAAGGGGGGAGACCCAGTACTTC	CASSLGARGETQYF
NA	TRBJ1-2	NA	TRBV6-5	TGTGCCAGCAGTTACTTAGGGGAGGGAGGCTATGGCTACACCTTC	CASSYLGEGGYGYTF
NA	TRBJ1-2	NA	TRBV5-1	TGCGCCAGCAGCACAACAGGGAGATATGGCTACACCTTC	CASSTTGRYGYTF
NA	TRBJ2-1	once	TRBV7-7	TGTGCCAGCAGCTTAGACAGAGCAATAAACAATGAGCAGTTCTTC	CASSLDRAINNEQFF
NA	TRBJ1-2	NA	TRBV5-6	TGTGCCAGCAGCTTGCCAGCGGGAGAGAACTATGGCTACACCTTC	CASSLPAGENYGYTF
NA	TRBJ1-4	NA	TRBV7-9	TGTGCCAGCAGCTCAGGGGCGACTAATGAAAAACTGTTTTTT	CASSSGATNEKLFF
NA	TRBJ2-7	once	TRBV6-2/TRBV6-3	TGTGCCAGCAGTTACAGTAGCGCTTACGAGCAGTACTTC	CASSYSSAYEQYF
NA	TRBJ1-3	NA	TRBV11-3	TGTGCCAGCAGCTTTGGGGGCGAGGGTACCTCTGGAAACACCATATATTTT	CASSFGGEGTSGNTIYF
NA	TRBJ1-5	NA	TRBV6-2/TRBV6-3	TGTGCCAGCAGTTACTCGGGCCCTAGCAATCAGCCCCAGCATTTT	CASSYSGPSNQPQHF
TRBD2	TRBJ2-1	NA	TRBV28	TGTGCCAGCAGTGTGAGGGAAGCGGGAGGGTACAATGAGCAGTTCTTC	CASSVREAGGYNEQFF
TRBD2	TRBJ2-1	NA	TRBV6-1	TGTGCCAGCAGTGGGACTAGTAAGTTCAATGAGCAGTTCTTC	CASSGTSKFNEQFF
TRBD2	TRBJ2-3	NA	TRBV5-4	TGTGCCAGCAGCTCTGGGACTAGTAGCACAGATACGCAGTATTTT	CASSSGTSSTDTQYF
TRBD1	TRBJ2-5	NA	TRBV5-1	TGCGCCAGCAGCGCAGGGGGCGCAGAGACCCAGTACTTC	CASSAGGAETQYF
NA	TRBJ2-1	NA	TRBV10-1	TGCGCCAGCAGTGAGTCGAGAGGGAGCTCCTACAATGAGCAGTTCTTC	CASSESRGSSYNEQFF
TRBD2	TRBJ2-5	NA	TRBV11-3	TGTGCCAGCACCCCGGGGTGGGGAGGGAAACTCCAAGAGACCCAGTACTTC	CASTPGWGGKLQETQYF